This T cell receptor (beta chain) was identified in a study of T cells after yellow fever vaccination. Study-wide points: CD4 and CD8 compartments shared a small share of clonotypes. Subsequent to the booster, the majority of primary-vaccination clones reappeared (under 98% CD4, 80% to 90% CD8).

The 5'RACE template-switching step produced TCR cDNA and added a universal primer site and UMIs. TCRdb re-called the 5' RACE reads with MiXCR, one entry per CDR3 protein. The sample carries around 320,000 distinct CDR3 sequences, approximately 10% recorded once. This clonotype was detected a few times. Its antigen is not identified. Per germline, CDR1 SNHLY and CDR2 FYNNEI. V was pared by 4 bases and J by 9 bases, with 7 bases between. The CDR3 runs to 11 residues. This sequence originates from a man aged 18 to 30 who received the YFV17D yellow fever vaccine. The sequenced sample was CD4+ T cells sorted from PBMCs, obtained 5 days after the yellow fever booster vaccination. The chain joins TRBV2 to TRBJ2-1; D not resolved. The CDR3 loop reads CASSALVEQFF. CDR3 coding DNA: TGTGCCAGCAGTGCCCTCGTTGAGCAGTTCTTC.